This TCR beta chain came from a study of OX40 agonist ivuxolimab in advanced cancers. Repertoires were generated with immunoSEQ multiplex PCR, while TCRdb's copy carries only in-frame clones and drops some. The table records roughly 80,000 clones, around 80% of them present only once. People who had autoimmune disease history or systemic immunosuppression were excluded. The CDR3 is 16 residues long. The germline V gene encodes CDR1 PRHDT and CDR2 FYEKMQ (reference sequence). V shed 5 bases, J shed 10 bases, and the junction held 15 bases outside the gene matches. V usage is TRBV13 and J usage is TRBJ2-1; 9 bases line up with TRBD1. This TCR was recovered from an adult with an advanced solid tumor such as melanoma, head and neck, liver or kidney cancer. The sample was CD4+ or CD8+ T cells sorted from blood, taken in a trial of the OX40 agonist ivuxolimab. The CDR3 here is CASSPRGQGNNVEQFF. The CDR3 DNA sequence: TGTGCCAGCAGCCCTAGGGGACAGGGCAACAATGTGGAGCAGTTCTTC.